This passage covers 22 T cell receptor beta chains from one sample sequenced in a study of cytomegalovirus exposure and HLA in healthy donors. Measured with immunoSEQ multiplex PCR; TCRdb has only the in-frame clones, and not every one. The sample carries some 170,000 clones, about nine tenths recorded once. The specimen sequenced was PBMCs. The origin of the receptors is a man aged 18 to 30 in good health and CMV-seropositive.

The V gene is TRBV19, the J gene TRBJ2-2, with 13 bases identical to TRBD2. The CDR3 is made up of 15 amino acids. The trim removed 8 bases at V and 7 bases at J, leaving 7 bases unmatched. Germline CDR1 reads LNHDA; CDR2 reads SQIVND (reference sequence). CDR3 amino acids: CASGVGTSGIGELFF. CDR3 DNA: TGTGCCAGTGGGGTCGGGACTAGCGGGATCGGGGAGCTGTTTTTT.

V usage is TRBV29-1 and J usage is TRBJ2-1, with D tentatively TRBD2 (5 bases). The CDR3 loop spans 13 amino acids. Germline loops: CDR1 SQVTM, CDR2 ANQGSEA. V was shortened by 6 bases and J by 2 bases, with 11 bases between the two germline ends. CDR3 sequence: CSVESGPYNEQFF. The CDR3, as DNA: TGCAGCGTCGAGAGCGGCCCCTACAATGAGCAGTTCTTC.

This chain connects TRBV29-1 to TRBJ2-3; tentatively, D is TRBD2 (6 bases). CDR3 size: 13 residues. From germline, CDR1 is SQVTM and CDR2 ANQGSEA. V was trimmed by 6 bases and J by 1 base, leaving 11 bases between them. CDR3 protein: CSVASVGTDTQYF. The CDR3 DNA follows: TGCAGCGTCGCTAGCGTGGGCACAGATACGCAGTATTTT.

V and J are TRBV6-1 and TRBJ2-7; perhaps TRBD1 as D (5 bases). This CDR3 has 14 residues. CDR1 and CDR2 from the germline V gene are MNHNS and SASEGT. The germline V and J ends were trimmed by 2 bases and 6 bases, with 14 bases remaining between them. The DNA of the CDR3 is TGTGCCAGCAGTGAATCCGTCAGGGTAGCCGAGCAGTACTTC. Translating it yields CASSESVRVAEQYF.

The rearrangement joins TRBV5-1 to TRBJ2-3, with 9 positions matching TRBD2. V lost 0 bases and J lost 1; bases outside the gene matches: 0. This CDR3 spans 15 amino acids. Germline values: CDR1 SGHRS, CDR2 YFSETQ. This CDR3 is CASSLASGGTDTQYF. CDR3 sequence (DNA): TGCGCCAGCAGCTTGGCTAGCGGGGGCACAGATACGCAGTATTTT.

This clone was counted once. This chain links TRBV29-1 with TRBJ2-7; tentative D call: TRBD1 (7 bases). Germline CDR1 reads SQVTM; CDR2 reads ANQGSEA. Trimming took off 2 bases at V and 1 base at J, with 12 bases between the two ends. The length of the CDR3 is 14 residues. Written as DNA, the CDR3 is TGCAGCGTTGAAACCCCAGGGGGGTCCTACGAGCAGTACTTC. Translation gives CSVETPGGSYEQYF.

This clone has a handful of counts. This chain uses TRBV4-2 with TRBJ2-7; maybe TRBD2 (5 bases). The CDR3 is 13 residues long. Germline CDR1 reads LGHNA; CDR2 reads YNFKEQ. Trimming cost V 4 bases and J 4 bases, with 11 bases left between them. The CDR3 protein is CASSREEDYEQYF. In nucleotides, the CDR3 is TGTGCCAGCAGCCGCGAGGAGGATTACGAGCAGTACTTC.

This chain links TRBV9 with TRBJ2-2; 13 bases line up with TRBD2. J gave up 0 bases and V 4 bases, and 9 bases lay outside the gene matches. This CDR3 has 19 amino acids. Germline V CDR1 and CDR2: SGDLS, YYNGEE. In DNA, the CDR3 is TGTGCCAGCAGCCCTCGAGGACTAGCGGGAGCTGCGAACACCGGGGAGCTGTTTTTT. Its translation: CASSPRGLAGAANTGELFF.

V and J are TRBV7-8 and TRBJ2-5; perhaps TRBD2 as D (6 bases). With 5 bases removed from V and 1 base from J, the gap between germline ends came to 17 bases. The CDR3 loop spans 16 amino acids. Germline-derived CDR1 and CDR2 are SGHVS and FQNEAQ. The CDR3 protein is CASSTSGAPSQETQYF. The DNA for the CDR3 is TGTGCCAGCAGCACTTCGGGAGCCCCCTCCCAAGAGACCCAGTACTTC.

This chain uses TRBV7-2 with TRBJ2-3; 9 bases line up with TRBD1. Trimming cost V 5 bases and J 2 bases; bases outside gene matches: 8. The CDR3 is 16 residues long. Germline loops: CDR1 SGHTA, CDR2 FQGNSA. The CDR3 reads CASSQDRGSLTDTQYF. The DNA for the CDR3 is TGTGCCAGCAGCCAGGACAGGGGATCCCTCACAGATACGCAGTATTTT.

This clone occurred once. CDR3 sequence reads: CASRRQGSTDTQYF. The CDR3 DNA reads TGTGCCAGCAGAAGACAGGGATCAACAGATACGCAGTATTTT. The rearrangement joins TRBV28 to TRBJ2-3; 7 positions match TRBD1. Germline trimming cut 6 bases from V and 3 bases from J; bases unmatched to any gene: 6. This CDR3 contains 14 residues. CDR1 and CDR2 (germline): MDHEN, SYDVKM.

The V call is TRBV10-3, the J call TRBJ2-7; TRBD2 aligns across 8 bases. The junction had 17 bases not matched to a gene; V was cut back by 5 bases and J by 2 bases. There are 18 residues in the CDR3. Germline V gene lookup returns CDR1 ENHRY and CDR2 SYGVKD. CDR3 loop: CAISPGGGVMEGTYEQYF. CDR3 nucleotides: TGTGCCATCAGTCCGGGGGGGGGAGTGATGGAGGGGACCTACGAGCAGTACTTC.

The chain recombines TRBV19 with TRBJ1-1, with D uncertain. This CDR3 contains 15 residues. Germline V lookup: CDR1 LNHDA, CDR2 SQIVND (reference sequence). Between the trimmed V and J ends, which lost 7 bases and 1 base, there was a span of 16 bases. As DNA, the CDR3 is TGTGCCAGTAACCCCCAGGTGTTCGGGAACACTGAAGCTTTCTTT. This translates into CASNPQVFGNTEAFF. Looking up the rest from reference TRBV19 and TRBJ1-1 gives the full variable domain: DGGITQSPKYLFRKEGQNVTLSCEQNLNHDAMYWYRQDPGQGLRLIYYSQIVNDFQKGDIAEGYSVSREKKESFPLTVTSAQKNPTAFYLCASNPQVFGNTEAFFGQGTRLTVV.

This clone was seen only once. The chain has TRBV6-5 and TRBJ1-3; D may be TRBD1 (6 bases). Between the trimmed V and J ends, which lost 5 bases and 1 base, there was a span of 12 bases. CDR1 is MNHEY, CDR2 SVGAGI, per germline. CDR3 length: 15 amino acids. The CDR3 nucleotides read TGTGCCAGCAGTCAGGACAGAAGGTCTGGAAACACCATATATTTT. Its translation: CASSQDRRSGNTIYF.

The chain uses TRBV10-3 and TRBJ2-4; 9 positions match TRBD2. This CDR3 has 17 amino acids. V was clipped by 0 bases and J by 2 bases; unmatched bases: 5. Germline values: CDR1 ENHRY, CDR2 SYGVKD. The CDR3 reads CAISESIAGGPKNIQYF. The CDR3, as DNA: TGTGCCATCAGTGAGTCGATTGCGGGAGGGCCCAAAAACATTCAGTACTTC.

Only a few counts were recorded for this clone. This chain uses TRBV6-5 with TRBJ1-1, with 7 positions matching TRBD1. The germline gives CDR1 MNHEY, CDR2 SVGAGI. The CDR3 sequence is 15 residues long. V lost 5 bases and J lost 3; bases outside the gene matches: 9. The CDR3 is CASSPRQGPYTEAFF. The DNA for the CDR3 is TGTGCCAGCAGTCCCCGACAGGGACCCTACACTGAAGCTTTCTTT.

V gene TRBV29-1 combines with J gene TRBJ1-3; D call uncertain. Trimming pared 4 bases from V and 4 bases from J, leaving 11 bases between. This CDR3 has 13 amino acids. CDR1 SQVTM and CDR2 ANQGSEA come from the germline V gene. The CDR3, as DNA: TGCAGCGTTGCGGTAGCGAGGGGAAACACCATATATTTT. Its protein product is CSVAVARGNTIYF.

Notes on this clone: Distinct nucleotide sequences in the sample also encode this CDR3. The chain couples TRBV19 to TRBJ1-5, with TRBD1 identical over 7 bases. The junction had 6 bases not matched to a gene; V was cut back by 3 bases and J by 1 base. The CDR3 is 16 amino acids. Germline V gene data show CDR1 as LNHDA and CDR2 as SQIVND (reference sequence). CDR3 sequence reads: CASSMGAGGSNQPQHF. The CDR3 nucleotides are TGTGCCAGTAGTATGGGGGCAGGGGGAAGCAATCAGCCCCAGCATTTT.

V usage is TRBV18 and J usage is TRBJ1-1; 7 bases map to TRBD1. Germline assignment: CDR1 KGHSH and CDR2 LQKENI. This CDR3 spans 14 amino acids. Unmatched junction bases numbered 5, after V lost 3 bases and J lost 4 bases. DNA of the CDR3: TGTGCCAGCTCACCCACAGGGGCGGGCACTGAAGCTTTCTTT. It translates to CASSPTGAGTEAFF.

The V and J genes are TRBV27 and TRBJ2-5, with 7 bases that match TRBD1. The CDR3 extends over 15 amino acids. Trimming removed 3 bases from V and 2 bases from J; junction bases left unmatched: 6. The germline V gene has CDR1 MNHEY and CDR2 SMNVEV (reference sequence). The CDR3 coding sequence is TGTGCCAGCAGTTTCGCCGGGACAGTACAAGAGACCCAGTACTTC. It is translated as CASSFAGTVQETQYF.

The V gene is TRBV5-6, the J gene TRBJ2-4; TRBD2 matches at 10 bases. The CDR3 covers 16 residues. J was trimmed by 4 bases and V by 1 base; bases with no gene match: 5. Germline V gene sequence: CDR1 SGHDT, CDR2 YYEEEE. CDR3 DNA: TGTGCCAGCAGCTTGCGGCTAGCGGGAGATAAAAACATTCAGTACTTC. Translating gives CASSLRLAGDKNIQYF. The full variable domain, its missing parts supplied by reference TRBV5-6 and TRBJ2-4, is DAGVTQSPTHLIKTRGQQVTLRCSPKSGHDTVSWYQQALGQGPQFIFQYYEEEERQRGNFPDRFSGHQFPNYSSELNVNALLLGDSALYLCASSLRLAGDKNIQYFGAGTRLSVL.

The CDR3 here is CASSQRDVGGELFF. The CDR3 nucleotides read TGTGCCAGCAGCCAGCGGGATGTGGGCGGGGAGCTGTTTTTT. The J gene is TRBJ2-2, the V gene TRBV6-5; 7 bases align to TRBD2. Germline assignment: CDR1 MNHEY and CDR2 SVGAGI. The V and J ends lost 6 bases and 7 bases, in that order; junction bases with no gene match: 8. CDR3 size: 14 residues.